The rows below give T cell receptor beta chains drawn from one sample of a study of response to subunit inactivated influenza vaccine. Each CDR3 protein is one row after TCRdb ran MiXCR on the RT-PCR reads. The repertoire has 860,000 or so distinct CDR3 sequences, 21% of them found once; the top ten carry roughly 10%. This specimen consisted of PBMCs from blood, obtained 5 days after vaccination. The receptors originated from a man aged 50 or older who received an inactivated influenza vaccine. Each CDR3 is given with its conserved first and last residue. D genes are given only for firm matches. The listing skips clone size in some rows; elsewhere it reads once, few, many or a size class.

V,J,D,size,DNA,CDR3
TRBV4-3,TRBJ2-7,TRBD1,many,TGCGCCAGCAGCCAAGCACAGGGGTACGAGCAGTACTTC,CASSQAQGYEQYF
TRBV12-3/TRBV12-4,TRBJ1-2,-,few,TGTGCCAGCAGTTTATTTTACCTTGGGGGACGAAACTATGGCTACACCTTC,CASSLFYLGGRNYGYTF
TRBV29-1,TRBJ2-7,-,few,TGCAGCGTGTACCGGGACAACTACGAGCAGTACTTC,CSVYRDNYEQYF
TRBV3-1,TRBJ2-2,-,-,TGTGCCAGCAGCCAAAATGCCATCGGGGAGCTGTTTTTT,CASSQNAIGELFF
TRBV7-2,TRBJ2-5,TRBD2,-,TGTGCCAGCAGCTTACTTTCTAGCGGGGGGGTAAAGACCCAGTACTTC,CASSLLSSGGVKTQYF
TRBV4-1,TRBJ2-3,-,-,TGCGCCAGCAGCCAAGAGGGGACAACTTACACAGATACGCAGTATTTT,CASSQEGTTYTDTQYF
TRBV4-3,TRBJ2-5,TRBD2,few,TGCGCCAGCAGCCAGGAACCTAGCGGGAGGATTGAGACCCAGTACTTC,CASSQEPSGRIETQYF
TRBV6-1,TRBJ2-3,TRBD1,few,TGTGCCAGCAGCCGCCGGGACAGGAGCACAGATACGCAGTATTTT,CASSRRDRSTDTQYF
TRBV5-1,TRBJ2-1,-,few,TGCGCCAGCAGCTTCAATTCAGGGACCGTCACTAATGAGCAGTTCTTC,CASSFNSGTVTNEQFF
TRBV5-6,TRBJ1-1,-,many,TGTGCCAGCAGCTTGTCTCCTCCGGAGAACACTGAAGCTTTCTTT,CASSLSPPENTEAFF
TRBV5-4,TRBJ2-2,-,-,TGTGCCAGCAGGATCGCAGGGGCGTCCGCCGGGGAGCTGTTTTTT,CASRIAGASAGELFF
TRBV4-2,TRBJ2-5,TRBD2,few,TGTGCCAGCAGCCCGGGACTAGCGGGGAATCACGAGACCCAGTACTTC,CASSPGLAGNHETQYF